What follows describes a single TCR beta chain. Its recognized antigen is unknown. No clone much larger than this one lies a single base away; base qualities are absent. This specimen belongs to a study of cytomegalovirus exposure and HLA in healthy donors (dated by TCRdb to about 2017). With regard to the full study: According to an earlier analysis of 587 of the donors, 150 million to 200 million T cells yielded 117 million unique TCR beta sequences and roughly 280 Gb of sequence data. In an earlier analysis of over 550 of the donors, high-throughput TCR beta sequencing was used to judge whether each TCR beta V gene segment behaved as functional or pseudogenic. Donor age, sex, ethnicity and CMV serostatus were compiled alongside the repertoire data. Both class I and class II loci were covered by HLA typing, at four-digit resolution. The later analysis used no new phenotypic data to find candidate immune exposures, relying instead on TCR beta sequences and their occurrence across donors. To predict cytomegalovirus infection status, the study combined high-throughput TCR immunosequencing, statistical association of individual TCRs with disease status, and machine learning. Of the roughly 400 genotyped donors, around 81% fell in the genetic ancestry cluster associated with self-reported Caucasian donors. The study profiled the T cell repertoires of 500 to 800 subjects by immunosequencing and related them to cytomegalovirus serostatus. Approximately 310 gigabases of sequencing data and approximately 93 million unique TCR sequences were included in an early release covering about 700 HLA-typed donors. Typing coverage varied by locus: about 629-630 donors for A, B, C, DRB1 and DQB1; roughly 560 for DQA1; about 600 for DPA1; roughly 450 for DPB1. In addition to the first cohort of approximately 670 subjects, a separate validation cohort of some 120 different subjects was used. Among about 410 genotyped donors of the cohort, an average of about 240,000 unique TCR beta nucleotide sequences was sequenced per donor, of which about 19% were non-productive. Genome-wide SNP genotypes for about three fifths of the 666 donors were used in a later genetic analysis, which treated that subset as a discovery cohort. Every repertoire in the discovery cohort had been generated on one and the same sequencing platform. The study aimed to test whether signatures of past pathogen exposure could be identified by cataloging public T cell receptors. Because of strong linkage in the cohort, roughly five DR-DQ haplotypes were treated as single units for association and clustering. A later analysis re-analyzed previously published TCR beta repertoires from about 600 donors and added high-resolution HLA genotyping to study TCR occurrence patterns. Overall study results and their limits: It was suggested by the authors that the approach could potentially be generalized to other disease states and immunological phenotypes. In the study, some 160 TCR beta chains were listed as associated with cytomegalovirus. In a later analysis, several top co-occurrence clusters were reported to appear linked to parvovirus B19, influenza, CMV and Epstein-Barr virus. According to a later genetic analysis, donors in an Asian-associated ancestry cluster had fewer N-insertions in productive TCRs than the roughly 670-donor mean. According to a later analysis, most CMV-associated TCR beta chains appeared to be HLA-restricted, and the HLA associations seemed to be driven largely by CMV exposure. Three of the identified cytomegalovirus-associated TCR beta chains were confirmed in vitro to be specific for cytomegalovirus antigens. This cohort had only TCR beta chains sequenced, and the lack of alpha or paired-chain data limited which features could be detected. The presence/absence analyses assumed that sequencing depth was roughly uniform across donors, and that assumption may not be true. Because the 87-base-pair reads could not distinguish some IMGT-functional V segments, including TRBV6-2 and TRBV6-3, those segments were excluded. Broadly in line with IMGT annotations, most TCR beta V segments showed up in productive rearrangements about 87% or about 30% of the time in an earlier analysis of 450 to 600 of the donors. Correlated functional status among segregating V segments might reflect linkage disequilibrium, but an unknown experimental factor could not be ruled out. According to a later analysis, TCR association rates differed among HLA loci, with DRB1 alleles showing the most associated TCRs and HLA-C alleles showing the fewest. A later analysis associated about 16,000 TCR beta sequences with specific HLA alleles at a false discovery rate of 0.05. The sequencing pipeline was judged likely to have produced a cluster of highly shared sequence variants as a technical artifact. Because some donors lacked HLA typing at each locus, the association tests relied only on the typed subset. An association between a missense DCLRE1C variant and V-gene and J-gene trimming of TCR beta chains was found in a later genetic analysis and replicated in an independent cohort. A further reported finding was that TCR beta sequences accurately predicted the HLA-A and HLA-B alleles for most subjects in the first cohort. Because counts were too low, some 16 rarely observed V segments, including chromosome 9 orphons, were excluded from the earlier analysis of 587 of the donors. When HLA alleles, especially DR and DQ, strongly co-occurred, attributing TCR associations to individual alleles was difficult. In a later analysis, HLA-associated TCR beta chains showed more clonal expansion and lower generation probabilities than non-associated chains that were equally common. Across donors, most TCR sequences were observed very rarely, whereas some public TCRs were present in many individuals. Cytomegalovirus status was reported to be diagnosed by the classifier with high specificity and sensitivity in both the original and validation cohorts. The only immune exposure information available for the cohort was CMV serostatus.

Library preparation was by the immunoSEQ multiplex PCR assay. The multiplex PCR relied on a mix of 60 forward primers for TCR Vbeta segments and 13 reverse primers for TCR Jbeta segments. A multiplex PCR assay on genomic DNA amplified the CDR3 region of rearranged TCR beta genes. The Illumina HiSeq System was used to sequence the amplified TCR beta libraries as 87-base-pair reads. Per the authors' processing: Across the 700 or so repertoires, a later analysis counted approximately 83 million unique TCR beta chains, approximately 12 million of which were shared by at least two donors. Raw reads were error-corrected and collapsed into unique sequences by a nearest-neighbor algorithm in which closely related sequences were merged to remove PCR and sequencing errors. CDR3 sequences were aligned to IMGT reference sequences to assign V, D and J gene segments. For a sequence to be retained, a match of at least six nucleotides to both a V gene segment and a J gene segment was required. A rearrangement was called productive if the CDR3 had no stop codons and remained in frame with V and J, and every other rearrangement was called non-productive. CDR3 was defined by IMGT convention, running from the second conserved V-encoded cysteine to the conserved J-encoded phenylalanine. The earlier analysis of 587 of the donors excluded sequences that lacked an unambiguous match to a single V gene segment. In an earlier analysis of 587 of the donors, V segments were called functional above 56.7% productive rearrangements and were called segregating when the between-donor standard deviation exceeded 5%. A statistical classification framework was built to diagnose cytomegalovirus status from the catalog of TCR beta chain sequences. A later analysis assigned V and J genes by comparing TCR nucleotide sequences with IMGT/GENE-DB human TR gene sequences. In a later analysis, CDR3 sequences and most-parsimonious VDJ recombination scenarios were assigned using the TCRdist pipeline. In a later analysis, each TCR beta chain was defined by its CDR3 amino acid sequence together with its V-gene family, and reads lacking a unique V-gene family were excluded. In a later analysis, nearly 600 highly shared, low-generation-probability nucleotide sequences were removed to address suspected cross-contamination and a sequencing artifact. In a later analysis, a clonal expansion index was calculated for each public chain from normalized within-repertoire ranks of inferred template counts. In a later analysis, generation probabilities were computed using a VDJ recombination model fitted to out-of-frame rearrangements, and the results were checked against IGoR. Hypergeometric tests were used in a later analysis to score TCR-TCR, TCR-HLA and TCR-CMV co-occurrence, with a repertoire-size bias correction applied to the TCR pairs. To estimate false discovery rates, a later analysis permuted the HLA or CMV assignments 20 times. In a later analysis, co-occurring TCRs were grouped using DBSCAN, and TCRdist sequence similarity was added for clustering within HLA-allele-positive subsets. Co-occurrence clustering excluded repertoires with fewer than 30,000 or more than 120,000 public chains, plus five with anomalous nucleotide sharing. In its TCRdb copy, this immuneACCESS table keeps in-frame sequences only and misses some clones. Where compared with another copy, unresolved V genes explain less than half of these, and the others have no known cause. That table supplies the V and J calls and clone size; D and trimming were determined from the DNA. A total of roughly 100,000 clones appear in this sample, about 9.4% of them only once. The ten top clones hold 5.5% to 7.5% of the sample.

CDR1 and CDR2 are drawn from the germline V gene (reference sequence): LNHNV, YYDKDF. From the cysteine up to the phenylalanine, the CDR3 has a length of 16 residues. Only the CDR3 portion is preserved as DNA: 48 bases, with reading frame beginning at the first base. Trimming leaves V shorter by 8 bases and J shorter by 5 bases, with the junction holding 11 bases beyond the gene matches. The cohort comprised fewer than 750 healthy bone marrow donors. All cohort members were sampled while nominally healthy, although unrecorded immune exposures were likely present. The donor tested CMV seropositive and was one of the 289 seropositive cohort members. Every donor gave a peripheral blood sample, and the peripheral blood mononuclear cells from that sample were used for TCR beta sequencing. The Qiagen DNeasy Blood Extraction Kit was used to extract genomic DNA from the blood cell samples.

This receptor was identified in a man between 40 and 49 years old in good health and CMV-seropositive. Sequencing was carried out using PBMCs. The rearrangement combines TRBV15 with TRBJ2-5, with 13 junctional bases fitting TRBD2. This receptor carries the CDR3 CATEPGLAGMGETQYF. The nucleotides are TGTGCCACCGAGCCGGGACTAGCGGGAATGGGGGAGACCCAGTACTTC.